The present TCR beta chain was sequenced within a study of siplizumab effects on memory and regulatory T cells. Study results and limitations: Confirmatory evidence of suppressive function in proliferating siplizumab-culture Tregs was not obtained. Siplizumab significantly brought down the alloreactive sequences that trace back to unstimulated CD4+ memory cells. Most alloreactive clones went unmapped to unstimulated subsets; only a minor fraction mapped.

Around 94,000 TCR templates underwent assay in each sample. This table comes from immunoSEQ multiplex PCR, and its TCRdb copy is limited to in-frame clones, with some not included. The sample records over 85,000 clones, over 85% being singletons. Remarks on this clone: What it binds is not known.

The V gene's germline CDR1 is SGHVS and CDR2 FQNEAQ. This CDR3 contains 15 residues. V lost 5 bases and J 4 bases, leaving 14 bases between the germline ends. The sequenced material came from non-Treg CD4+ T cells sorted from blood. This receptor was obtained from a human donor in good health. This rearrangement joins TRBV7-8 to TRBJ2-2; a possible D gene is TRBD1 (6 bases). The CDR3 coding sequence is TGTGCCAGCAGCACCCGAAACAGGGTCACCGGGGAGCTGTTTTTT. Translation: CASSTRNRVTGELFF.